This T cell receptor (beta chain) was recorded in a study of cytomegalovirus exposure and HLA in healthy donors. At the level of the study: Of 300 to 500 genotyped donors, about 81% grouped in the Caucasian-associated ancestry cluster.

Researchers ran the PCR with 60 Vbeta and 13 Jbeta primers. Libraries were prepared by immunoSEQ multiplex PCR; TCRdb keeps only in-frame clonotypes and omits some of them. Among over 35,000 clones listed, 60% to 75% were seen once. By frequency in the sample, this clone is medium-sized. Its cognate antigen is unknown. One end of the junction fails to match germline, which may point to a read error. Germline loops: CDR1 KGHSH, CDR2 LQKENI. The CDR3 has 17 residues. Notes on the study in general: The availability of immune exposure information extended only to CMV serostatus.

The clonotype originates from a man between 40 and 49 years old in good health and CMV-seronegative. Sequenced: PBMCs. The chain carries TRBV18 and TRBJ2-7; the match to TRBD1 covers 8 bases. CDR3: CASSPPSSGGFVHEQYF. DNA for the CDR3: TGTGCCAGCTCCCCACCCAGTTCAGGGGGCTTCGTACACGAGCAGTACTTC.